The 27 T cell receptor beta chains listed next were all sequenced from one sample in a study of T cells in Graves' hyperthyroidism and ophthalmopathy. TCR beta CDR3 region amplification was performed from RNA transcripts. In the first-round RT-PCR of the TCR CDR3, the HTBI primer set was used. TCRdb reanalysed the multiplex PCR reads using MiXCR and keeps one entry per CDR3 protein. The sample has 500,000 to 750,000 distinct CDR3 sequences, about 14% seen once. Material: blood. The receptors come from a woman younger than 30 with Graves' ophthalmopathy.

The J gene is TRBJ2-1, the V gene TRBV6-1; a possible D gene is TRBD2 (5 bases). Germline V lookup: CDR1 MNHNS, CDR2 SASEGT. V dropped 1 base and J dropped 4 bases, with 14 bases sitting between them. The CDR3 is 16 residues long. The CDR3 region is CASSEEGRGWYNEQFF. The DNA of the CDR3 is TGTGCCAGCAGTGAAGAAGGAAGAGGGTGGTACAATGAGCAGTTCTTC.

This clonotype was seen a handful of times. J is TRBJ1-4 and V is TRBV20-1; the match to TRBD1 covers 7 bases. The CDR3 consists of 18 residues. CDR1 is DFQATT, CDR2 SNEGSKA, per germline (reference sequence). V shed 1 base, J shed 2 bases, and the junction held 13 bases outside the gene matches. The CDR3 DNA sequence: TGCAGTGCTAGAGGGGACGGAGGGGGCCCGGCCACTAATGAAAAACTGTTTTTT. Amino acid sequence: CSARGDGGGPATNEKLFF.

This clonotype has ten or more counts. The chain carries TRBV2 and TRBJ1-5, with 7 bases that match TRBD1. This CDR3 comprises 15 residues. Trimming cost V 6 bases and J 4 bases; bases outside gene matches: 9. Germline V gene sequence: CDR1 SNHLY, CDR2 FYNNEI. CDR3 amino acids: CASSPDRPPNQPQHF. The DNA for the CDR3 is TGTGCCAGCAGCCCGGACAGGCCGCCGAATCAGCCCCAGCATTTT.

This clonotype was recorded many times. The chain joins TRBV6-2 or TRBV6-3 to TRBJ2-1, with TRBD2 identical over 8 bases. Germline V CDR1 and CDR2: MNHEY, SVGEGT. The J segment lost 9 bases and the V segment lost 6 bases, leaving 7 bases of the junction unmatched. The CDR3 sequence is 13 residues long. The CDR3 DNA reads as TGTGCCAGCAGCCTTCGGGAGGGGGGTGAGCAGTTCTTC. This gives the protein CASSLREGGEQFF.

This clonotype has a count of ten or more. The chain links TRBV13 to TRBJ2-3; 11 positions match TRBD2. The CDR3 runs to 16 residues. Germline CDR1 is PRHDT and CDR2 is FYEKMQ (reference sequence). The J segment lost 4 bases and the V segment lost 5 bases, leaving 8 bases of the junction unmatched. The CDR3 sequence: CASSPFSGRASDTQYF. Written as DNA, the CDR3 is TGTGCCAGCAGCCCCTTTAGCGGGAGGGCCTCAGATACGCAGTATTTT.

The J gene is TRBJ2-1, the V gene TRBV9; possibly TRBD1 for D (7 bases). Germline V gene lookup returns CDR1 SGDLS and CDR2 YYNGEE. Trimming stripped 0 bases from V and 4 bases from J, with 11 bases between. The CDR3 length is 15 residues. CDR3 loop: CASSVGAGGYNEQFF. For the CDR3, the DNA is TGTGCCAGCAGCGTAGGGGCAGGGGGGTACAATGAGCAGTTCTTC.

The CDR3 reads CASSYAYNGHPDLNTEAFF. CDR3 DNA sequence: TGTGCCAGCAGTTACGCCTACAATGGACACCCGGATTTGAACACTGAAGCTTTCTTT. The chain recombines TRBV6-6 with TRBJ1-1; TRBD1 is a possible D gene (5 bases). V was cut by 2 bases and J by 0 bases, with 22 bases left in between. This CDR3 has 19 residues. Germline V gene lookup returns CDR1 MNHNY and CDR2 SVGAGI (reference sequence).

This clonotype was counted only a few times. The gene calls are TRBV29-1 and TRBJ1-4, with D perhaps TRBD1 (5 bases). V was clipped by 6 bases and J by 8 bases, with 10 bases between them. The germline V gene has CDR1 SQVTM and CDR2 ANQGSEA. The CDR3 runs 11 residues. CDR3 in DNA: TGCAGCGTGGGGGTCGGCGAAAAACTGTTTTTT. Protein: CSVGVGEKLFF.

The chain joins TRBV7-6 to TRBJ2-7; 7 bases fit TRBD1. Trimming at V came to 4 bases and at J to 5 bases, leaving 8 bases not matched to a gene. Per the germline V gene, CDR1 is SGHVS and CDR2 is FNYEAQ. The CDR3 totals 14 residues. CDR3 in amino acids: CASSSSRDSHEQYF. The CDR3 DNA is TGTGCCAGCAGCTCGTCCCGGGACAGCCACGAGCAGTACTTC.

This clonotype was recorded at least ten times. The genes are TRBV27 and TRBJ2-1; D is perhaps TRBD1 (5 bases). V lost 3 bases to trimming and J lost 4 bases, with 13 bases between them. Germline CDR1 reads MNHEY; CDR2 reads SMNVEV (reference sequence). The CDR3 sequence is 15 residues long. The CDR3 DNA sequence: TGTGCCAGCAGTTTCCTAGGGGTTGGTTACAATGAGCAGTTCTTC. The encoded protein is CASSFLGVGYNEQFF.

In this sample, this clonotype turned up a few times. The chain employs TRBV7-3 and TRBJ1-2, with TRBD1 matching 9 bases. The CDR3 contains 15 residues. V gave up 4 bases and J gave up 6 bases; unmatched junction bases: 9. Germline assignment: CDR1 SGHTA and CDR2 FQGTGA. CDR3 DNA: TGTGCCAGCAGCTCGGGACAGGGAGTTTGGGATGGCTACACCTTC. It specifies CASSSGQGVWDGYTF.

Of note for this clonotype: A much bigger clone sits one base away, suggesting this may be a read error. The genes are TRBV9 and TRBJ2-2; TRBD1 or TRBD2 may be the D gene (5 bases each). The CDR3 extends over 16 amino acids. Germline lookup yields CDR1 SGDLS and CDR2 YYNGEE. In DNA form, the CDR3 reads TGTGTCAGCAGCGTAGATGGGGGTGTGGACACCGGGGAGCTGTTTTTT. This sequence encodes CVSSVDGGVDTGELFF.

The sample holds many counts of this clonotype. As DNA, the CDR3 is TGTGCCACCAACCGAGAACCCCTAGCGGGAGGGCGGGAGACCCAGTACTTC. Its protein is CATNREPLAGGRETQYF. The chain joins TRBV24-1 to TRBJ2-5, with TRBD2 identical over 12 bases. Losses at the gene ends were 8 bases for V and 5 bases for J; bases not matched to a gene: 14. CDR3 length: 17 amino acids. The germline gives CDR1 KGHDR, CDR2 SFDVKD.

At least ten counts were recorded for this clonotype. J is TRBJ1-2 and V is TRBV4-1; D is undetermined. The CDR3 is made up of 13 amino acids. The germline V gene encodes CDR1 MGHRA and CDR2 YSYEKL. V was pared by 4 bases and J by 4 bases, with 10 bases between. The CDR3, as DNA: TGCGCCAGCAGCCTAACAGATGGCTATGGCTACACCTTC. This sequence encodes CASSLTDGYGYTF.

This clonotype came up many times. The chain has TRBV12-3 or TRBV12-4 and TRBJ2-2; D remains ambiguous. Trimming stripped 2 bases from V and 2 bases from J, with 12 bases between. This CDR3 has 16 residues. CDR3 loop: CASSLRAGPNTGELFF. The CDR3 DNA follows: TGTGCCAGCAGTTTAAGGGCAGGCCCAAACACCGGGGAGCTGTTTTTT.

This clonotype was seen more than once but under ten times. The chain carries TRBV20-1 and TRBJ2-3; D is possibly TRBD1 (6 bases). The CDR3 is 15 residues long. V was clipped by 6 bases and J by 2 bases, with 18 bases between them. CDR1 and CDR2 (germline): DFQATT, SNEGSKA (reference sequence). CDR3 protein: CSAEKAGEITDTQYF. As DNA, the CDR3 is TGCAGTGCCGAGAAAGCAGGGGAGATCACAGATACGCAGTATTTT.

This clonotype was found many times. The chain uses TRBV20-1 and TRBJ2-5, with D possibly matching TRBD2 (5 bases). CDR3 length: 14 residues. Germline values: CDR1 DFQATT, CDR2 SNEGSKA (reference sequence). Trimming cost V 4 bases and J 5 bases, with 17 bases left between them. In DNA, the CDR3 is TGCAGTGCTACGCGGAGTGAGGGTGGGGAGACCCAGTACTTC. Its translation is CSATRSEGGETQYF.

This clonotype came up many times. This rearrangement joins TRBV12-3 or TRBV12-4 to TRBJ2-1, with D uncertain. The V and J ends lost 7 bases and 6 bases respectively, with 16 bases between them. The CDR3 is 14 amino acids. CDR3 DNA sequence: TGTGCCAGCACTTTTAGGAGTAGTAGCAATGAGCAGTTCTTC. Its protein product is CASTFRSSSNEQFF.

This chain uses TRBV7-9 with TRBJ2-7; the D gene is possibly TRBD2 (6 bases). CDR3 length equals 14 residues. CDR1 is SEHNR, CDR2 FQNEAQ, per germline (reference sequence). With 4 bases removed from V and 7 bases from J, the gap between germline ends came to 17 bases. CDR3 coding DNA: TGTGCCAGCAGCTCGCCTGGCAGGGCGGGAGAGCAGTACTTC. This gives the protein CASSSPGRAGEQYF. Full variable domain (rest looked up from reference TRBV7-9 and TRBJ2-7): DTGVSQNPRHKITKRGQNVTFRCDPISEHNRLYWYRQTLGQGPEFLTYFQNEAQLEKSRLLSDRFSAERPKGSFSTLEIQRTEQGDSAMYLCASSSPGRAGEQYFGPGTRLTVT.

There are many counts of this clonotype. This chain joins TRBV2 and TRBJ2-1; 10 bases match TRBD2. The CDR3 spans 17 residues. V lost 6 bases and J lost 0; bases outside the gene matches: 8. Germline V gene lookup returns CDR1 SNHLY and CDR2 FYNNEI. The CDR3 here is CASRWLRTSGSYNEQFF. The CDR3 coding sequence is TGTGCCAGCAGGTGGCTCCGGACTAGCGGCTCCTACAATGAGCAGTTCTTC.

This clonotype was detected many times. The CDR3, as DNA: TGTGCCAGCAGCCTAATCCGGGACAGGATGTCCTCCTACGAGCAGTACTTC. Translating gives CASSLIRDRMSSYEQYF. The rearrangement uses TRBV5-6 and TRBJ2-7; TRBD1 matches 8 bases. The V segment lost 4 bases and the J segment 0 bases; nucleotides outside the gene matches: 12. CDR1 and CDR2 (germline): SGHDT, YYEEEE. The CDR3 spans 17 residues. The entire variable domain, with the rest obtained from reference TRBV5-6 and TRBJ2-7, is as follows: DAGVTQSPTHLIKTRGQQVTLRCSPKSGHDTVSWYQQALGQGPQFIFQYYEEEERQRGNFPDRFSGHQFPNYSSELNVNALLLGDSALYLCASSLIRDRMSSYEQYFGPGTRLTVT.

To note about this clonotype: Being one base from a much bigger clone, this may be a read error. The DNA for the CDR3 is TGTGCCTGGAGTGTAGATGGGGCTGAAGCTTTCTTT. It is translated as CAWSVDGAEAFF. This chain joins TRBV30 and TRBJ1-1, with no clear D. The CDR3 extends over 12 amino acids. The germline V gene has CDR1 GTSNPN and CDR2 SVGIG (reference sequence). The V end was cut by 0 bases, the J end by 6 bases, with 8 bases between.

In this sample, this clonotype turned up many times. This chain uses TRBV3-1 with TRBJ2-7; 11 bases agree with TRBD2. The CDR3 spans 14 residues. The ends lost 6 bases at V and 3 bases at J; junction bases unmatched: 4. CDR1 is LGHDT, CDR2 YNNKEL, per germline (reference sequence). CDR3 region: CASSPGLADYEQYF. CDR3 bases: TGTGCCAGCAGTCCGGGACTAGCGGACTACGAGCAGTACTTC.

This chain uses TRBV29-1 with TRBJ1-5, with D possibly matching TRBD1 (5 bases). In germline, CDR1 is SQVTM, CDR2 ANQGSEA. Trimming left V 4 bases short and J 4 bases short, with 11 bases between. The CDR3 length is 13 residues. In DNA, the CDR3 is TGCAGCGTTGGATGGGGGGGGAATCAGCCCCAGCATTTT. It specifies CSVGWGGNQPQHF.

Turning to this clonotype: A far larger clone is just one base off, so this is likely a read error. The V gene is TRBV7-8, the J gene TRBJ2-2; unclear D gene. V dropped 1 base and J dropped 0 bases, with 6 bases sitting between them. The germline CDR1 and CDR2 sequences are SGHVS and FQNEAQ. This CDR3 contains 15 residues. CDR3 in amino acids: CASSLGQANTGELFF. The CDR3, as DNA: TGTGCCAGCAGCTTAGGGCAGGCGAACACCGGGGAGCTGTTTTTT.

This clonotype was detected ten times or more. This chain joins TRBV12-3 or TRBV12-4 and TRBJ2-2, with 10 bases matching TRBD2. The CDR3 sequence is 14 residues long. The V gene end was trimmed by 6 bases and the J gene end by 6 bases; junction bases not matched to a gene: 4. The CDR3 DNA is TGTGCCAGCAGAACTACTAGCGGGGCCGGGGAGCTGTTTTTT. Translated, it gives CASRTTSGAGELFF.

In this sample, this clonotype turned up many times. The V call is TRBV20-1, the J call TRBJ1-6, with a weak D call TRBD1 (6 bases). CDR1 is DFQATT and CDR2 is SNEGSKA in the germline V gene (reference sequence). This CDR3 has 15 residues. With 0 bases removed from V and 9 bases from J, the gap between germline ends came to 15 bases. The CDR3: CSARDPTMGASPLHF. The CDR3, as DNA: TGCAGTGCTAGAGATCCAACGATGGGGGCTTCACCCCTCCACTTT.